This T cell receptor beta chain was identified during a study of blood T cell repertoires in COVID-19. Study in general: The samples span acute and convalescent COVID-19 from the United States, Italy and Spain. PBMCs, B-cell-depleted T cells, or T cells were the source of the cDNA or gDNA that made up the material.

The CDR3 length is 15 residues. Germline loops: CDR1 SGHVS, CDR2 FNYEAQ. Trimming took off 5 bases at V and 4 bases at J, with 17 bases between the two ends. Source study methods: Nucleated cell number was recorded as an estimate derived from reference gene primer amplification. The data were produced by immunoSEQ multiplex PCR, yet TCRdb's version contains in-frame clones alone and is incomplete. V, J and clone size are those of that table, while D and trimming were read from the DNA. The sample includes fewer than 250,000 clones, 80% to 95% of them seen just once. The chain is built from TRBV7-6 and TRBJ1-1; unclear D gene. Sample: peripheral blood. This TCR came from a man younger than 45 with COVID-19, enrolled during active disease. The CDR3 loop is CASSQGGDSRTEAFF. CDR3 sequence (DNA): TGTGCCAGCAGCCAAGGCGGGGATTCTCGCACTGAAGCTTTCTTT.